One TCR beta chain is described in this entry. Antigen specificity is unknown. This sample is part of a study of shared clonotypes between healthy human individuals. General study findings and limits: Genetic and exposure-history diversity was limited by the few donors.

Measured with immunoSEQ multiplex PCR; TCRdb has only the in-frame clones, and not every one. The repertoire holds roughly 590,000 clones, with just under 97% as singletons. Only CD45RO-negative cells positively selected for CCR7 counted as naive CD8 cells, so terminally differentiated effector memory CD45RA+ cells were excluded. The CDR3 sequence is 15 residues long. Germline values: CDR1 MDHEN, CDR2 SYDVKM. V was shortened by 6 bases and J by 4 bases, with 18 bases between the two germline ends. The J gene is TRBJ1-1, the V gene TRBV28, with D perhaps matching TRBD1 (5 bases). The receptor was isolated from a woman younger than 45 in good health. Specimen: naive CD8+ T cells sorted from blood. In nucleotides, the CDR3 is TGTGCCAGCAGACTAGCCAGGGAGTTAGGCACTGAAGCTTTCTTT. This codes for CASRLARELGTEAFF.